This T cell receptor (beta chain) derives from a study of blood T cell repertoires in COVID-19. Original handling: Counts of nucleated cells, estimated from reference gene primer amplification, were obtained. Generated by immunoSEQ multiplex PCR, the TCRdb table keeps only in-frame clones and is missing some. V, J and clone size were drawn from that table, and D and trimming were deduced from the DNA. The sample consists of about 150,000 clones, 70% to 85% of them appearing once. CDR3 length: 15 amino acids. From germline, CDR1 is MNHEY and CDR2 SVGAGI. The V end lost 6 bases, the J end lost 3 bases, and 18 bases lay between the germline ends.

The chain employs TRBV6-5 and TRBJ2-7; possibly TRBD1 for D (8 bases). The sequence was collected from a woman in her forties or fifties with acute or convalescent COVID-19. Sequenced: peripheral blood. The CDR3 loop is CASRRDRGGFYEQYF. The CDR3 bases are TGTGCCAGCAGGCGAGACAGGGGAGGGTTCTACGAGCAGTACTTC.